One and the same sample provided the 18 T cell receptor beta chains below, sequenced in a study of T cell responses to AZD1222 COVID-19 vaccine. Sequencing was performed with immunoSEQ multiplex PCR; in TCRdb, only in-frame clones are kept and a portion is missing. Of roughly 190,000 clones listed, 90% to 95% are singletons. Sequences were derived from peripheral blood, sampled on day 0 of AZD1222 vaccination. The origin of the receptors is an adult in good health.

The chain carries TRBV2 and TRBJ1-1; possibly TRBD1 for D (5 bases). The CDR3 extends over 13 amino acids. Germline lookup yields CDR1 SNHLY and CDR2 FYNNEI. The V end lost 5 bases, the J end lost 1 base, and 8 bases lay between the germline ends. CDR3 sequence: CASSRDGNTEAFF. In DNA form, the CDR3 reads TGTGCCAGCAGTCGGGACGGGAACACTGAAGCTTTCTTT. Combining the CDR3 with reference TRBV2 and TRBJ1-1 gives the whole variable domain EPEVTQTPSHQVTQMGQEVILRCVPISNHLYFYWYRQILGQKVEFLVSFYNNEISEKSEIFDDQFSVERPDGSNFTLKIRSTKLEDSAMYFCASSRDGNTEAFFGQGTRLTVV.

CDR3 nucleotide sequence: TGTGCCAGCAGTCAGGGACAAACTGAAGCTTTCTTT. It codes for CASSQGQTEAFF. This chain joins TRBV6-5 and TRBJ1-1, with a possible D match to TRBD1 (6 bases). Trimming took off 5 bases at V and 5 bases at J, with 9 bases between the two ends. The CDR3 extends over 12 amino acids. CDR1 and CDR2 from the germline V gene are MNHEY and SVGAGI.

The CDR3 sequence is CASSYSNYGYTF. CDR3 bases: TGTGCCAGCAGCTACTCTAACTATGGCTACACCTTC. This chain joins TRBV7-9 and TRBJ1-2; D is undetermined. This CDR3 spans 12 amino acids. The germline gives CDR1 SEHNR, CDR2 FQNEAQ (reference sequence). V was trimmed by 4 bases and J by 0 bases, leaving 3 bases between them.

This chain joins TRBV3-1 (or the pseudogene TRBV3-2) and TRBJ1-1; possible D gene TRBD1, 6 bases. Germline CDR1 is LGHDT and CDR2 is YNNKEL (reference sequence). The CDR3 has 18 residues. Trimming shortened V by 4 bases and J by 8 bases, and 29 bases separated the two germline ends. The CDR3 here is CASSPRPSGLRGKAEAFF. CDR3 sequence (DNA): TGTGCCAGCAGCCCCCGCCCTTCAGGTCTTAGGGGGAAAGCAGAAGCTTTCTTT.

This CDR3 is CAISAGELGIRQPQHF. In nucleotides, the CDR3 is TGTGCCATCAGTGCGGGAGAGTTAGGGATTCGTCAGCCCCAGCATTTT. The V gene is TRBV10-3, the J gene TRBJ1-5; D is undetermined. Per germline, CDR1 ENHRY and CDR2 SYGVKD. The CDR3 is made up of 16 amino acids. Trimming took 4 bases from V and 6 from J, leaving 19 bases between them.

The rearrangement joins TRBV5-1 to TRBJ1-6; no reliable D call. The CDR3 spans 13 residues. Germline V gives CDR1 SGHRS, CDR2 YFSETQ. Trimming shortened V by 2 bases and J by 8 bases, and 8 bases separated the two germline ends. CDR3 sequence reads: CASSLAEDSPLHF. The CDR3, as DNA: TGCGCCAGCAGCTTAGCAGAGGATTCACCCCTCCACTTT.

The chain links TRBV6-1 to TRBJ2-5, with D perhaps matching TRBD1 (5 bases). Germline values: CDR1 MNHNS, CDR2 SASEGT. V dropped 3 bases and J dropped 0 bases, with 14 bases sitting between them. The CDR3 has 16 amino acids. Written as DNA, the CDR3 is TGTGCCAGCAGTGACGACAGAGCCGTGTACCAAGAGACCCAGTACTTC. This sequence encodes CASSDDRAVYQETQYF.

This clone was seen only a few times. The CDR3 region is CASSFYNEQFF. The CDR3 DNA is TGTGCCAGCAGTTTCTACAATGAGCAGTTCTTC. The rearrangement joins TRBV27 to TRBJ2-1; the D is unclear. Between the trimmed V and J ends, which lost 3 bases and 3 bases, there was a span of 0 bases. Germline assignment: CDR1 MNHEY and CDR2 SMNVEV (reference sequence). This CDR3 contains 11 residues.

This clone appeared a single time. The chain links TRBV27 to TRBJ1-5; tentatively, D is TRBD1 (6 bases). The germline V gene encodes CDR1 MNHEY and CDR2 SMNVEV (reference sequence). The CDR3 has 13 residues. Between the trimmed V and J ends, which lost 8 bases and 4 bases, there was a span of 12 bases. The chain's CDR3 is CASALGQNQPQHF. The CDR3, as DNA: TGTGCCAGCGCTTTAGGACAGAATCAGCCCCAGCATTTT.

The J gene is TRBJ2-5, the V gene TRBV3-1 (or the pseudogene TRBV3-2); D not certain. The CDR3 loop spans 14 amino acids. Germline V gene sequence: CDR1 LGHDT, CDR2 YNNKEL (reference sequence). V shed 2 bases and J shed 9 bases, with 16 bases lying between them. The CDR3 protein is CASSQTVALTSQYF. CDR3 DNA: TGTGCCAGCAGCCAAACAGTGGCCCTGACGTCCCAGTACTTC.

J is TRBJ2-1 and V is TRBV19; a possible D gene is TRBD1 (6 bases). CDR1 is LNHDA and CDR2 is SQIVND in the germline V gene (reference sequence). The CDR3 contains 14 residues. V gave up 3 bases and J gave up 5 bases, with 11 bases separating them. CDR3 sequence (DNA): TGTGCCAGTAGTATCTCAGGGGCGGACAATGAGCAGTTCTTC. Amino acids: CASSISGADNEQFF.

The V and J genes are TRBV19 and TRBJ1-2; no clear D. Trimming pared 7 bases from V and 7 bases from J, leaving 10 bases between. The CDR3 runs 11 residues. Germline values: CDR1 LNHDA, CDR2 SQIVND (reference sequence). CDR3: CASKVEGGYTF. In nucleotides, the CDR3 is TGTGCCAGTAAAGTCGAAGGTGGCTACACCTTC.

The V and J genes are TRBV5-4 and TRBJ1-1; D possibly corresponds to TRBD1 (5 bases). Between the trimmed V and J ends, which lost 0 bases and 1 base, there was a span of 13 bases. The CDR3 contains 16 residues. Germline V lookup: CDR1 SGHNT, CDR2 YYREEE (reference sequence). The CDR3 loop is CASSLVRGSGNTEAFF. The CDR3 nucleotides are TGTGCCAGCAGCTTGGTGCGGGGGTCAGGGAACACTGAAGCTTTCTTT.

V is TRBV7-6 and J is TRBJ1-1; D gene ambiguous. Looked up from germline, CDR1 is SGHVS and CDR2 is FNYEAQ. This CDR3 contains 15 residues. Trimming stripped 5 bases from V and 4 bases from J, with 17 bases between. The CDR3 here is CASSEEAELSTEAFF. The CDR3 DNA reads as TGTGCCAGCAGCGAAGAGGCGGAATTGAGCACTGAAGCTTTCTTT.

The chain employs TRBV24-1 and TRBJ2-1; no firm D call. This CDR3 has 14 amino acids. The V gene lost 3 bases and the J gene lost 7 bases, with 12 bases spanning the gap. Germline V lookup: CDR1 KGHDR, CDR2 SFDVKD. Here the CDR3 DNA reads TGTGCCACCAGTGATCCGCCCCCTGATAATGAGCAGTTCTTC. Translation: CATSDPPPDNEQFF.

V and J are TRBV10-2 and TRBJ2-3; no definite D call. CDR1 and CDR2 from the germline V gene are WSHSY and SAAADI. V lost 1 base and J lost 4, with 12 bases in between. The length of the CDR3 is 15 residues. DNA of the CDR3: TGCGCCAGCAGTGAGTACGTTGGTTCCGCAGATACGCAGTATTTT. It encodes CASSEYVGSADTQYF.

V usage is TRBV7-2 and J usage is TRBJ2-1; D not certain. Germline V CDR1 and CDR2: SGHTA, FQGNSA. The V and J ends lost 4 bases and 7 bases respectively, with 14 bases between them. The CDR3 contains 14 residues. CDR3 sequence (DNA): TGTGCCAGCAGCTCTTACCTTTTAGGGAATGAGCAGTTCTTC. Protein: CASSSYLLGNEQFF.

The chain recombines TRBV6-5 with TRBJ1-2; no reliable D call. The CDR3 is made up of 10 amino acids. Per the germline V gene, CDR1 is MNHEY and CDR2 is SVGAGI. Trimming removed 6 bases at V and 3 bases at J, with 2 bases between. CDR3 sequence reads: CASRDYGYTF. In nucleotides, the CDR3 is TGTGCCAGCAGGGACTATGGCTACACCTTC.